This T cell receptor beta chain was obtained from a study of T-cell reconstitution after alpha-beta-depleted transplantation in children. Preparation of the TCRbeta library was carried out with unique molecular identifiers. TCRdb re-derived calls from the PCR reads in MiXCR, one entry per CDR3 protein. This sample yields some 200,000 distinct CDR3 sequences, of which approximately 6.8% are seen a single time; roughly 4.8% belongs to the top ten. The germline gives CDR1 MGHRA, CDR2 YSYEKL. The CDR3 is 16 amino acids. With 0 bases clipped from V and 3 bases from J, the junction kept 7 bases outside the gene matches. This clonotype was seen repeatedly, ten times or more.

The chain links TRBV4-1 to TRBJ2-7; 8 bases line up with TRBD1. Source: PBMCs, taken before TCRalphabeta/CD19-depleted stem cell transplant. This TCR derives from a girl less than two years old with combined immunodeficiency, due to receive a stem cell transplant. The CDR3, as DNA: TGCGCCAGCAGCCAAGATCCAGGGACAGGAGGCTACGAGCAGTACTTC. Protein sequence: CASSQDPGTGGYEQYF.